Presented here are 8 T cell receptor beta chains from one specimen sequenced in a study of shared clonotypes between healthy human individuals (dated by TCRdb to the early 2020s). The method was the immunoSEQ multiplex PCR assay. TCRdb took this table from immuneACCESS and kept in-frame rearrangements with V and J called. Such tables lack part of the clones; where checked against another copy, unresolved V genes explain under half of the gap, and the rest is unexplained. The table for this sample lists millions of clones; 90% to 95% of them were counted only once. The top ten clones comprise 0.13% of the sample. The sample consisted of naive CD4+ T cells sorted from blood. In light of the paper, this sample's cell subset or site label describes: CD45RA+ positively selected. These receptors were taken from a man in his late teens or twenties in good health.

To note about this clone: Other DNA sequences in the sample encode the same CDR3. The chain recombines TRBV7-2 with TRBJ1-1; the match to TRBD1 covers 8 bases. The V gene's germline CDR1 is SGHTA and CDR2 FQGNSA. The CDR3 is made up of 14 amino acids. After removal of 5 bases from V and 1 base from J, the junction contained 3 bases not matched to a gene. The CDR3 nucleotides read TGTGCCAGCAGCCTCGGACAGGGGAACACTGAAGCTTTCTTT. Translated, it gives CASSLGQGNTEAFF.

This sequence joins TRBV25-1 and TRBJ2-7, with 7 bases aligning to TRBD1. The J segment lost 2 bases and the V segment lost 5 bases, leaving 0 bases of the junction unmatched. CDR1 and CDR2 (germline): MGHDK, SYGVNS. The CDR3 runs 12 residues. CDR3: CASSTGAYEQYF. The DNA of the CDR3 is TGTGCCAGCAGTACAGGGGCCTACGAGCAGTACTTC.

This chain joins TRBV7-9 and TRBJ2-7, with D possibly TRBD1 on 6 matching bases. Between the trimmed V and J ends, which lost 5 bases and 6 bases, there was a span of 14 bases. There are 13 residues in the CDR3. Germline loops: CDR1 SEHNR, CDR2 FQNEAQ (reference sequence). CDR3 DNA: TGTGCCAGCAGCACCCAGGGGCCTCTCGAGCAGTACTTC. It yields the protein CASSTQGPLEQYF.

This chain links TRBV9 with TRBJ1-6; D ambiguous. Germline CDR1 and CDR2: SGDLS and YYNGEE. This CDR3 has 15 amino acids. Trimming took 2 bases from V and 4 from J, leaving 10 bases between them. CDR3 nucleotide sequence: TGTGCCAGCAGCGTGGGTATTACGTATAATTCACCCCTCCACTTT. Translation gives CASSVGITYNSPLHF.

The J gene is TRBJ2-3, the V gene TRBV7-9, with 7 bases identical to TRBD2. CDR1 is SEHNR, CDR2 FQNEAQ, per germline (reference sequence). With 1 base clipped from V and 1 base from J, the junction kept 8 bases outside the gene matches. The CDR3 sequence is 17 residues long. CDR3 residues: CASSLGQWLAGTDTQYF. The CDR3 DNA reads as TGTGCCAGCAGCTTAGGTCAGTGGCTAGCGGGCACAGATACGCAGTATTTT.

The rearrangement links TRBV4-1 to TRBJ2-7; D could derive from TRBD1 or TRBD2 (5 bases each). Germline V lookup: CDR1 MGHRA, CDR2 YSYEKL. The CDR3 runs 13 residues. V lost 1 base, J lost 6 bases, and 10 bases lay in between. CDR3 sequence (DNA): TGCGCCAGCAGCCAAGCGAGGGGCCCCGAGCAGTACTTC. Protein sequence: CASSQARGPEQYF.

The gene calls are TRBV7-8 and TRBJ1-2; D uncertain. The CDR3 has 17 residues. V was cut by 2 bases and J by 2 bases, with 18 bases left in between. Germline loops: CDR1 SGHVS, CDR2 FQNEAQ. The CDR3 nucleotides are TGTGCCAGCAGCTTATATGGTAAAGTGGCGGGGAACTATGGCTACACCTTC. Encoded protein: CASSLYGKVAGNYGYTF.

This chain uses TRBV18 with TRBJ2-7, with 9 nucleotides matching TRBD2. Unmatched junction bases numbered 11, after V lost 5 bases and J lost 3 bases. There are 16 residues in the CDR3. CDR1 and CDR2 (germline): KGHSH, LQKENI. DNA for the CDR3: TGTGCCAGCTCAGCCTCCCTGGCGGGAGGGTTCTACGAGCAGTACTTC. It specifies CASSASLAGGFYEQYF.